The TCR beta chain described here comes from a study of shared T cell receptors in the human thymus. The repertoire was sequenced with immunoSEQ multiplex PCR; TCRdb's copy has only in-frame clones and lacks some. Of about 660,000 clones in the sample, roughly 90% were seen once. Trimming shortened V by 1 base and J by 3 bases, and 13 bases separated the two germline ends. In germline, CDR1 is LGHNA, CDR2 YSLEER. This CDR3 spans 15 amino acids. The sample was also linked to a second study, of human thymus T cells. Per that paper: Corrective cardiac operations yielded the resected thymus tissue. Thymic and blood repertoires appeared to show biased V and J gene usage. Unrelated individuals reportedly shared highly overlapping thymic TCR repertoires.

This TCR was recovered from a boy younger than two with a congenital heart defect. V gene TRBV4-3 combines with J gene TRBJ2-7; maybe TRBD1 (6 bases). The source material was thymocytes. As DNA, the CDR3 is TGCGCCAGCAGCCAAGCCCCCGGGACAATCTACGAGCAGTACTTC. Translation: CASSQAPGTIYEQYF.